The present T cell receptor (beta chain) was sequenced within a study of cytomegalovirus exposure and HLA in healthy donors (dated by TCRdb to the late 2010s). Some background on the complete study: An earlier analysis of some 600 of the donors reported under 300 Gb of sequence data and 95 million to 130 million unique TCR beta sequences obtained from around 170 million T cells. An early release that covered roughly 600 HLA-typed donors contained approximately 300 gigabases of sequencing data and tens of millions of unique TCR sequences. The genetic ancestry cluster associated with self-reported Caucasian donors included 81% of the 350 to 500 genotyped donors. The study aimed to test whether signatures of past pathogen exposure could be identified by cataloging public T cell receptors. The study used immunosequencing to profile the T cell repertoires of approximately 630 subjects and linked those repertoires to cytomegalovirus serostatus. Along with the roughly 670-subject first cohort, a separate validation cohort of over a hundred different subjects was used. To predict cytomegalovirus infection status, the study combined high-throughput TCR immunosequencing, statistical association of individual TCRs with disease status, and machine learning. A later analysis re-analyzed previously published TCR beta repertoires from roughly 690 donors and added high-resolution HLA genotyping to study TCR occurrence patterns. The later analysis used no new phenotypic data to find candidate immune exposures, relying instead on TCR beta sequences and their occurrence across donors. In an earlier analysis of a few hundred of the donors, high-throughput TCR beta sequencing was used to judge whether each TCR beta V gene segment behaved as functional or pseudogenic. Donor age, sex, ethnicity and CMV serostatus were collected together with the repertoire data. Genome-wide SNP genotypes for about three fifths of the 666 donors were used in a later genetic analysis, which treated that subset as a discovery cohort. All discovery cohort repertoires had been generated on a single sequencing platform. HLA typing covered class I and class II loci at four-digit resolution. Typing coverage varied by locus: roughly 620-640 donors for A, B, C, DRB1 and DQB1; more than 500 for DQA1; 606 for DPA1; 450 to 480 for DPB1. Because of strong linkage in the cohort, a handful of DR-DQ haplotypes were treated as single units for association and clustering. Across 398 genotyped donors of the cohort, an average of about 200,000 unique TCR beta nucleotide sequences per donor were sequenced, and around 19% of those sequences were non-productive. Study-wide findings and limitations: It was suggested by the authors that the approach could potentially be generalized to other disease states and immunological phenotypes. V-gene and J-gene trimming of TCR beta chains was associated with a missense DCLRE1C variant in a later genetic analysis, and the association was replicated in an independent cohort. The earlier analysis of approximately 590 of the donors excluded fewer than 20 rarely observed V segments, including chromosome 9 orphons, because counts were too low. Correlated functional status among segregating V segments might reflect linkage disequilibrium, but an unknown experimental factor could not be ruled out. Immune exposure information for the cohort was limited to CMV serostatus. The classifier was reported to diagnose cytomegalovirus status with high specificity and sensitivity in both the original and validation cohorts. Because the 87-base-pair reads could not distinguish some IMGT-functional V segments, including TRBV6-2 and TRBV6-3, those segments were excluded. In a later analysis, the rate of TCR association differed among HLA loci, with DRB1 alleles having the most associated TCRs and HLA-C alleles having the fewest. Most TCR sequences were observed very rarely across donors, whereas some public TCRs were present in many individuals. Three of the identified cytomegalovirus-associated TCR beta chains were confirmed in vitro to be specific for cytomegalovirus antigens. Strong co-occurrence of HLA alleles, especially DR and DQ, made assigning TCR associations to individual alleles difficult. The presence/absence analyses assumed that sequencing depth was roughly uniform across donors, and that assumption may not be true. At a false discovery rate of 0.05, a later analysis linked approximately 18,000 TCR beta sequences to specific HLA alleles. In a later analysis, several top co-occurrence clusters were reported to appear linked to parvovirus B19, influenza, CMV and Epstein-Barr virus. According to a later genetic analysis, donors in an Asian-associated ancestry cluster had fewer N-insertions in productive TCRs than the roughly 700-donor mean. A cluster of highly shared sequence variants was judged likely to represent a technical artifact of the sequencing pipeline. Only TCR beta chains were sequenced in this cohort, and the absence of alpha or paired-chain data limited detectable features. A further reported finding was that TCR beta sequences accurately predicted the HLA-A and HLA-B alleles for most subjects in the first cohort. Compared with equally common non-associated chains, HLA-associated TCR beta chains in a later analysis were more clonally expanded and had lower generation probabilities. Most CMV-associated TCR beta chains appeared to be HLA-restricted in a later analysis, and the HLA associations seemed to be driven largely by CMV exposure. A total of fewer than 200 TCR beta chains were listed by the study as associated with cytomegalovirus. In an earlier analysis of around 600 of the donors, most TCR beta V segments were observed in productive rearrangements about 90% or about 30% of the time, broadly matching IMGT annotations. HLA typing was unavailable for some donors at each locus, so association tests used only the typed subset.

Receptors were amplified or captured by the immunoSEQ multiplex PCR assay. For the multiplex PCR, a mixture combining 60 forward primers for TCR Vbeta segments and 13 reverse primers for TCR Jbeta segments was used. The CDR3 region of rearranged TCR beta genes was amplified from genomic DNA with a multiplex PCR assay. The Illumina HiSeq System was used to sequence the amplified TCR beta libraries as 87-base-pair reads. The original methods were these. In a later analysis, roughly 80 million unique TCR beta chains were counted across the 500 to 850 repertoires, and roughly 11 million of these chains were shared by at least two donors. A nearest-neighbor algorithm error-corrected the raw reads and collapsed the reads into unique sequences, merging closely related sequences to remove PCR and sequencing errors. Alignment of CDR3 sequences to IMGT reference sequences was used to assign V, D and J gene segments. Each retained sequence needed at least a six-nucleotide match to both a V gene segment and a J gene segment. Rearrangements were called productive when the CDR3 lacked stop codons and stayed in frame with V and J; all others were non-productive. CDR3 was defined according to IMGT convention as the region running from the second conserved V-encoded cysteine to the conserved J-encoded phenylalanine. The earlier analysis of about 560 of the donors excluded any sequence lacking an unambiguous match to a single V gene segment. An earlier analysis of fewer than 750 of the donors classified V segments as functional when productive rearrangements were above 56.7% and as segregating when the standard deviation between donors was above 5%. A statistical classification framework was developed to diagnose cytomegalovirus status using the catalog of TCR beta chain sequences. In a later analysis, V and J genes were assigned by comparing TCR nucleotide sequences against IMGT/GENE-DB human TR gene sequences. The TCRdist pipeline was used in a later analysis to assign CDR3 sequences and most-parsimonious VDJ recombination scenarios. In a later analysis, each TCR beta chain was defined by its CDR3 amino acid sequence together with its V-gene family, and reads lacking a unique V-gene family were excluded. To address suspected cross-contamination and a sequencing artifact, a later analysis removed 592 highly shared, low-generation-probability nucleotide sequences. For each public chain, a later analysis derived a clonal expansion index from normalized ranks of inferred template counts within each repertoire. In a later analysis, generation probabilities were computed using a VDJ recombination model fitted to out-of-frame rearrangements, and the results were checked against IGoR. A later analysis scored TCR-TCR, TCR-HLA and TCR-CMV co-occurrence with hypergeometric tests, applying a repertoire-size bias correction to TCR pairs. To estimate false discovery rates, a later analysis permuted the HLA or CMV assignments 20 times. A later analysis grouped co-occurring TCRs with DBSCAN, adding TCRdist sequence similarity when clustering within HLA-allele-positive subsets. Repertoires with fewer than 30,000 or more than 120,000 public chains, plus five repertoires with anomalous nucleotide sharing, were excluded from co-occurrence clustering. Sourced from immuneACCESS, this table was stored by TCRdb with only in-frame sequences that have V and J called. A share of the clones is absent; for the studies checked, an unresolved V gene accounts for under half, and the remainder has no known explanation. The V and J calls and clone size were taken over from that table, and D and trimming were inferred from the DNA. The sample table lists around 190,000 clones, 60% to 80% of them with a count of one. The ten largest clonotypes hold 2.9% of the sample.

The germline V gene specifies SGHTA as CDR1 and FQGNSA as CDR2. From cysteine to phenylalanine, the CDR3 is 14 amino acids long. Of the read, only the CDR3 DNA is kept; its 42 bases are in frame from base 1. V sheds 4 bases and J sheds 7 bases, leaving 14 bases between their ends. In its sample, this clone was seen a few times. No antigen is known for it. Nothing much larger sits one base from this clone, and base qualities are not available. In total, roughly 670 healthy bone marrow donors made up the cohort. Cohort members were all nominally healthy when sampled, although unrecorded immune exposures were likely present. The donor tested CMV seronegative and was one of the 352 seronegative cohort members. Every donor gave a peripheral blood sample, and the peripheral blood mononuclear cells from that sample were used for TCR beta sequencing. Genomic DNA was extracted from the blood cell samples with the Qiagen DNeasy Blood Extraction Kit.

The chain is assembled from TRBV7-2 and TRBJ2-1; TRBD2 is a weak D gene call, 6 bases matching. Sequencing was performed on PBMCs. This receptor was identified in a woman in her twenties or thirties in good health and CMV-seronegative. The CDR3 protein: CASSSSAFDNEQFF. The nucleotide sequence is TGTGCCAGCAGCTCTAGCGCATTTGATAATGAGCAGTTCTTC.